One sample yielded the 6 T cell receptor delta chains listed below, sequenced in a study of gamma-delta chains in newborns, infants, children (dated by TCRdb to 2018 to 2020). The run used an Illumina MiSeq. With CATT, TCRdb called clones again from the public reads; duplicate DNA rows were later joined. The sample profile shows roughly 3,800 delta-chain clones; roughly 0.57% of them were found once. In total, the top ten clones hold about 15% of the sample. Sequencing was performed on blood. These receptors all come from a child who was a newborn, infant or young child, either healthy, febrile or measles-vaccinated (not recorded which).

Only a few counts were recorded for this clone. The protein TCRdb lists belongs to a much larger clone and differs from this DNA's translation at residue 6, which points to a read error; the protein shown is made from the DNA. V gene TRDV2 combines with J gene TRDJ1, with 10 bases aligning to TRDD3. The CDR3 is 15 residues long. With 0 bases clipped from V and 4 bases from J, the junction kept 4 bases outside the gene matches. From germline, CDR1 is GEAIGNYY and CDR2 EKD. The DNA for the CDR3 is TGTGCCTGTGACACCAGGGGGATACGAGGCGATAAACTCATCTTT. Protein: CACDTRGIRGDKLIF.

Concerning this clone: TCRdb's listed protein matches a much larger clone and diverges from this DNA's translation at residue 8, likely through a read error; the protein shown comes from the DNA. The rearrangement links TRDV2 to TRDJ2; TRDD3 agrees at 8 bases. Trimming at V came to 2 bases and at J to 0 bases, leaving 4 bases not matched to a gene. Germline CDR1 and CDR2: GEAIGNYY and EKD. The CDR3 length is 16 residues. The CDR3 DNA reads as TGTGCCTGTGACATACTGGGGGGAACTTTGACAGCACAACTCTTCTTT. The encoded protein is CACDILGGTLTAQLFF.

The gene calls are TRDV2 and TRDJ3; 8 bases map to TRDD3. Germline V CDR1 and CDR2: GEAIGNYY, EKD. J gave up 2 bases and V 0 bases, and 8 bases lay outside the gene matches. The CDR3 runs 19 residues. DNA of the CDR3: TGTGCCTGTGACACCGTAGGAGTGGGGGATCCCTGGGACACCCGACAGATGTTTTTC. Translated, it gives CACDTVGVGDPWDTRQMFF.

Comments on this clone: TCRdb shows a much larger clone's protein in place of this DNA's translation, and the two differ at residue 11, likely through a read error; the protein shown is translated from the DNA. V and J are TRDV2 and TRDJ1; D is possibly TRDD3 (5 bases). Germline assignment: CDR1 GEAIGNYY and CDR2 EKD. The CDR3 totals 15 residues. CDR3 region: CACDTGGSYTGKLIF. For the CDR3, the DNA is TGTGCCTGTGACACCGGGGGTTCGTACACCGGTAAACTCATCTTT.

Concerning this clone: TCRdb pairs this DNA with a much larger clone's protein that differs at residue 15, likely a read error; the protein shown was translated from the DNA. CDR3 bases: TGTGCCTGTGACGTACTGGGGGACTCCTGGGACACCCGACAGGTGTTTTTC. This encodes CACDVLGDSWDTRQVFF. The rearrangement links TRDV2 to TRDJ3; 9 bases are a match to TRDD3. Germline CDR1 GEAIGNYY, CDR2 EKD. The CDR3 consists of 17 residues.

This clone was picked up a small number of times. This sequence is one base from a far larger clone and is likely a read error. At the DNA level, this CDR3 is encoded by other sequences in the same sample as well. The chain combines TRDV2 with TRDJ1; TRDD3 agrees at 9 bases. CDR1 and CDR2 from the germline V gene are GEAIGNYY and EKD. The CDR3 contains 13 residues. CDR3 in amino acids: CACDTWGMGKLIF. The DNA for the CDR3 is TGTGCCTGCGACACCTGGGGGATGGGTAAACTCATCTTT.